A selection of T cell receptor beta chains follows, all from one sample in a study of cytomegalovirus exposure and HLA in healthy donors. Assay used: immunoSEQ multiplex PCR; TCRdb lists only in-frame clones, some missing. The sample totals about 160,000 clones; its top ten clones hold under 2.5%. Sequenced material: PBMCs. Receptors were obtained from a man between 25 and 39 years old in good health and CMV-seronegative. Both conserved end residues are part of each CDR3.

CDR3: CASSPDRDYGYTF
J: TRBJ1-2
length: 13
V: TRBV6-6

CDR3: CATSRDPIAGADTQYF
J: TRBJ2-3
length: 16
V: TRBV15

CDR3: CASSYSINQPQHF
J: TRBJ1-5
length: 13
V: TRBV6-5

CDR3: CASSWGLAGAPNTGELFF
J: TRBJ2-2
length: 18
V: TRBV5-6

CDR3: CASSSLALGETQYF
J: TRBJ2-5
length: 14
V: TRBV7-8

CDR3: CASFVRRSYEQYF
J: -
length: 13
V: TRBV6-1

CDR3: CASSTGGNSNQPQHF
J: TRBJ1-5
length: 15
V: TRBV5-4

CDR3: CASSLGQGNTEAFF
J: TRBJ1-1
length: 14
V: TRBV7-3

CDR3: CASRLKPSGSFRDLYEQYF
J: TRBJ2-7
length: 19
V: TRBV12-2

CDR3: CASRTGVNSPLHF
J: TRBJ1-6
length: 13
V: TRBV5-5

CDR3: CASSLSAGLGYEQYF
J: TRBJ2-7
length: 15
V: TRBV27

CDR3: CATNLVGGAYEQYF
J: TRBJ2-7
length: 14
V: TRBV6-1

CDR3: CASKDRAASGETQYF
J: TRBJ2-5
length: 15
V: TRBV19

CDR3: CASLLWGRAGAGELFF
J: TRBJ2-2
length: 16
V: TRBV19

CDR3: CASSLGLAGDNEQFF
J: TRBJ2-1
length: 15
V: TRBV5-4

CDR3: CASSLKDRPYGYTF
J: TRBJ1-2
length: 14
V: TRBV5-6

CDR3: CASSPRSGYGYTF
J: TRBJ1-2
length: 13
V: TRBV18

CDR3: CASSFLRDRGSLRGEQFF
J: TRBJ2-1
length: 18
V: TRBV28

CDR3: CASSLVEGLEGYTF
J: TRBJ1-2
length: 14
V: TRBV7-2

CDR3: CASSAAKGGNTEAFF
J: TRBJ1-1
length: 15
V: TRBV25-1

CDR3: CASSLSGDHYEQYF
J: TRBJ2-7
length: 14
V: TRBV7-2

CDR3: CASSSGDEQETQYF
J: TRBJ2-5
length: 14
V: TRBV5-4

CDR3: CASSVTGEYGYTF
J: TRBJ1-2
length: 13
V: TRBV6-5

CDR3: CASSDQTGGYGYTF
J: TRBJ1-2
length: 14
V: TRBV10-1

CDR3: CASSPDRAYEQYF
J: -
length: 13
V: TRBV11-2

CDR3: CASTERQGRADTQYF
J: TRBJ2-3
length: 15
V: TRBV9

CDR3: CASSLLEADTQYF
J: TRBJ2-3
length: 13
V: TRBV7-3

CDR3: CASSPGVGVHNEQFF
J: TRBJ2-1
length: 15
V: TRBV2

CDR3: CASRRTGGFEAFF
J: TRBJ1-1
length: 13
V: TRBV27

CDR3: CASSWTSGVELFF
J: TRBJ2-2
length: 13
V: TRBV2

CDR3: CASSSQGAQETQYF
J: TRBJ2-5
length: 14
V: TRBV2